Given below is one TCR beta chain in context. Its antigen remains unknown. The source of the sample is a study of cytomegalovirus exposure and HLA in healthy donors. The overall study: Researchers found that about four fifths of 398 genotyped donors fell within the Caucasian-associated ancestry cluster.

Study findings and constraints: In a later analysis, a missense DCLRE1C variant was linked to TCR beta V- and J-gene trimming.

Use of 60 Vbeta and 13 Jbeta primers characterized the PCR. Repertoires were generated with immunoSEQ multiplex PCR, while TCRdb's copy carries only in-frame clones and drops some. Here the sample spans approximately 150,000 clones, 68% being singletons. Losses at the gene ends were 4 bases for V and 11 bases for J; bases not matched to a gene: 5. This CDR3 comprises 13 residues. Germline CDR1 reads LNHDA; CDR2 reads SQIVND (reference sequence). V is TRBV19 and J is TRBJ1-1; TRBD1 matches 12 bases. The sequenced sample was PBMCs. This TCR derives from a young man in good health and CMV-seropositive. CDR3 sequence reads: CASSRGQGAKAFF. In DNA, the CDR3 is TGTGCCAGTAGTAGGGGACAGGGGGCGAAGGCTTTCTTT.